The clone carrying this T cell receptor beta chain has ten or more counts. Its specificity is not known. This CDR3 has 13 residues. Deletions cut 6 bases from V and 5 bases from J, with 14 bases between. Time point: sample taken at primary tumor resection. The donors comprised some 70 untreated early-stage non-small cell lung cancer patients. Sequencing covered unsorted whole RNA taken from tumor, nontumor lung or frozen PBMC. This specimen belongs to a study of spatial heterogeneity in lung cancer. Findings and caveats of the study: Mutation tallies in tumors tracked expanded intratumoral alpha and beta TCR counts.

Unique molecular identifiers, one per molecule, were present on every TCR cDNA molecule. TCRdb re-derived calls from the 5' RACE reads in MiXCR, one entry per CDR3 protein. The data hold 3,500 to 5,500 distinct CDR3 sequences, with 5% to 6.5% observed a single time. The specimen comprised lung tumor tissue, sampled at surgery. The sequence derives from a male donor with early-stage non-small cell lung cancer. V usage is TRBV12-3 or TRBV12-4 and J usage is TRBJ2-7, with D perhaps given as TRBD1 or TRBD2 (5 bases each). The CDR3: CASSYQLGHEQYF. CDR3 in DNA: TGTGCCAGCAGCTACCAATTGGGACACGAGCAGTACTTC.